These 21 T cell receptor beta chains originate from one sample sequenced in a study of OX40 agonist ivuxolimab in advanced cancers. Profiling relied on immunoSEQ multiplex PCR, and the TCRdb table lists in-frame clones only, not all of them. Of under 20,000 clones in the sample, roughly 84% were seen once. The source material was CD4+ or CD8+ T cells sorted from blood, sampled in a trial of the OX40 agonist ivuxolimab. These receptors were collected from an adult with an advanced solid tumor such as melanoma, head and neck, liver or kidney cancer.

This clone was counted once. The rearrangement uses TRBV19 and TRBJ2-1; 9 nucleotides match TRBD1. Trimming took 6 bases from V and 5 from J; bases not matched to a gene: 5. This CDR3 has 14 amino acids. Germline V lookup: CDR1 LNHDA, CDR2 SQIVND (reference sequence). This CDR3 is CASRGTGRNNEQFF. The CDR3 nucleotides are TGTGCCAGTAGAGGGACAGGGCGAAACAATGAGCAGTTCTTC. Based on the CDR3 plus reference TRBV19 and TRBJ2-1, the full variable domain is DGGITQSPKYLFRKEGQNVTLSCEQNLNHDAMYWYRQDPGQGLRLIYYSQIVNDFQKGDIAEGYSVSREKKESFPLTVTSAQKNPTAFYLCASRGTGRNNEQFFGPGTRLTVL.

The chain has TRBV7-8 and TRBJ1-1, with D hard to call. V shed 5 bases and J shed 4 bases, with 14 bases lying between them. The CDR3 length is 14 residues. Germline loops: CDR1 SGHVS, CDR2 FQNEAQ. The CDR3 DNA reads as TGTGCCAGCAGCCGTTTGGATGGGAGCACTGAAGCTTTCTTT. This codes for CASSRLDGSTEAFF.

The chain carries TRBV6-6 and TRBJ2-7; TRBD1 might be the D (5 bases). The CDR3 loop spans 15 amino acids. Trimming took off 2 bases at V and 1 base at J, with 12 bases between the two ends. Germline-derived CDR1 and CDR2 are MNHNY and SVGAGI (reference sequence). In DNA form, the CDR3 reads TGTGCCAGCAGTTACCAGGGTAGGAGATCCTACGAGCAGTACTTC. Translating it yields CASSYQGRRSYEQYF.

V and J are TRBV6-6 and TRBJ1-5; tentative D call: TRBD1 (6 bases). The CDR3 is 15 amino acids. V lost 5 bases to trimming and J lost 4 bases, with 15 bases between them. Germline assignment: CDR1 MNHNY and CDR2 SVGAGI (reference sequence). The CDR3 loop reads CASSQNTGSNQPQHF. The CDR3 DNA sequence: TGTGCCAGCAGTCAGAACACAGGGTCGAATCAGCCCCAGCATTTT.

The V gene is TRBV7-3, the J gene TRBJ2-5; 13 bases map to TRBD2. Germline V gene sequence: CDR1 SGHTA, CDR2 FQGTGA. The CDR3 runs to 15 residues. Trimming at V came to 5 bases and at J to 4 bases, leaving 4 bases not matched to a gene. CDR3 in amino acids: CASSLLAGGLETQYF. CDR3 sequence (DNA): TGTGCCAGCAGCCTACTAGCGGGGGGGCTAGAGACCCAGTACTTC.

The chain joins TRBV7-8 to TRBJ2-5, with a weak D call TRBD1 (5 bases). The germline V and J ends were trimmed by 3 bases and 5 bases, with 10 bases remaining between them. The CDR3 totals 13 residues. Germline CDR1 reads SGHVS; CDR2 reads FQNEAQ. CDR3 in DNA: TGTGCCAGCAGCTTCAGGGATTTGGAGACCCAGTACTTC. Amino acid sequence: CASSFRDLETQYF.

In DNA form, the CDR3 reads TGTGCCAGCACCGACTGGCGGGACAGGGTCTATGGCTACACCTTC. The encoded protein is CASTDWRDRVYGYTF. The rearrangement joins TRBV6-5 to TRBJ1-2; 9 bases align to TRBD1. Germline trimming cut 7 bases from V and 4 bases from J; bases unmatched to any gene: 10. The V gene's germline CDR1 is MNHEY and CDR2 SVGAGI. The CDR3 totals 15 residues.

CDR3 coding DNA: TGTGCCAGCAGCTTACTTGGCGGGGGAAATGAGCAGTTCTTC. As protein: CASSLLGGGNEQFF. This chain connects TRBV7-9 to TRBJ2-1; 7 nucleotides align to TRBD2. V shed 2 bases, J shed 7 bases, and the junction held 5 bases outside the gene matches. Germline values: CDR1 SEHNR, CDR2 FQNEAQ (reference sequence). The CDR3 has 14 residues.

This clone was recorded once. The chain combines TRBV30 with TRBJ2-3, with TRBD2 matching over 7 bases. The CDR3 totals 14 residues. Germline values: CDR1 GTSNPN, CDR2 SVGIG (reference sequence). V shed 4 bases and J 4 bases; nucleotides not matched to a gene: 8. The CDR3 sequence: CAWIGRGYADTQYF. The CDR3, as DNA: TGTGCCTGGATCGGGCGGGGGTACGCAGATACGCAGTATTTT.

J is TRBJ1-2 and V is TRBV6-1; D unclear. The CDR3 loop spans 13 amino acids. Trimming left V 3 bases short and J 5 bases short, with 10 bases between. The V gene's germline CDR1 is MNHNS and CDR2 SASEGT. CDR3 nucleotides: TGTGCCAGCAGTGAGTACTGGGCTTATGGCTACACCTTC. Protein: CASSEYWAYGYTF.

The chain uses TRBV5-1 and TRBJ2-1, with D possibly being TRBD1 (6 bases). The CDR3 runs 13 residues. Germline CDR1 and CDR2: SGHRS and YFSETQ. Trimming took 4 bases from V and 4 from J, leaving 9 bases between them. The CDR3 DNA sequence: TGCGCCAGCAGCCAAGGGGGTTACAATGAGCAGTTCTTC. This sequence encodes CASSQGGYNEQFF.

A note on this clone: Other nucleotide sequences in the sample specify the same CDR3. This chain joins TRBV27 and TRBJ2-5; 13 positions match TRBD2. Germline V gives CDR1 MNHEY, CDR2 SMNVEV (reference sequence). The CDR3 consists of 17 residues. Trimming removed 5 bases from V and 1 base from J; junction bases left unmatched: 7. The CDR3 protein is CASSPSGLAGPQETQYF. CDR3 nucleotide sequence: TGTGCCAGCAGTCCTTCGGGACTAGCGGGGCCCCAAGAGACCCAGTACTTC.

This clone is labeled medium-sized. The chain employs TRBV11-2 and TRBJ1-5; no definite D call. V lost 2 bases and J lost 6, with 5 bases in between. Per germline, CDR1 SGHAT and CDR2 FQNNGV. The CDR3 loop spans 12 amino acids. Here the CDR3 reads CASSLLGQPQHF. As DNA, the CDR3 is TGTGCCAGCAGCTTACTGGGTCAGCCCCAGCATTTT. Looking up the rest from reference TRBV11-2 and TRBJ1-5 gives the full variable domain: EAGVAQSPRYKIIEKRQSVAFWCNPISGHATLYWYQQILGQGPKLLIQFQNNGVVDDSQLPKDRFSAERLKGVDSTLKIQPAKLEDSAVYLCASSLLGQPQHFGDGTRLSIL.

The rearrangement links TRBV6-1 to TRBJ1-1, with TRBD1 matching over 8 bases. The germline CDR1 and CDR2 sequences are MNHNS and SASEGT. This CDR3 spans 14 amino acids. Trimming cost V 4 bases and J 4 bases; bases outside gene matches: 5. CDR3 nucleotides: TGTGCCAGCAGTGGACAGGGGATGGGCACTGAAGCTTTCTTT. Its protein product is CASSGQGMGTEAFF.

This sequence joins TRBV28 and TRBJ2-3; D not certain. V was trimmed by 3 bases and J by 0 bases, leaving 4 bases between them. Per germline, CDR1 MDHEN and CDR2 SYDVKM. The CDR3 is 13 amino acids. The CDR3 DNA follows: TGTGCCAGCAGTTTTGGCAGCACAGATACGCAGTATTTT. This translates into CASSFGSTDTQYF.

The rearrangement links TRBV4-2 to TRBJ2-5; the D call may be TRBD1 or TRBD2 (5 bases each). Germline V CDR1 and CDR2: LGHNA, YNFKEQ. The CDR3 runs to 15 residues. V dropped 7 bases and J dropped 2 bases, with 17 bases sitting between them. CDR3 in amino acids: CASKVGTGLQETQYF. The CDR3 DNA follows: TGTGCCAGCAAAGTGGGGACCGGGTTACAAGAGACCCAGTACTTC.

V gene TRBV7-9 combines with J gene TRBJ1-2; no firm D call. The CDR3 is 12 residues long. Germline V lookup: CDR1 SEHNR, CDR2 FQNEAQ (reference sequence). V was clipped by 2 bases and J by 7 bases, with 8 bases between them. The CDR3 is CASSLSRVGYTF. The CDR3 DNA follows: TGTGCCAGCAGCTTAAGTCGCGTTGGCTACACCTTC.

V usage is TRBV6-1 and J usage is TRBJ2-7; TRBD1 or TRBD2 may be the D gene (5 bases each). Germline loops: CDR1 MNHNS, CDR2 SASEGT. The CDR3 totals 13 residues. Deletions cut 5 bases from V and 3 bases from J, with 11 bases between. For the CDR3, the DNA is TGTGCCAGCAGTAGGGACGCCGACTACGAGCAGTACTTC. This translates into CASSRDADYEQYF.

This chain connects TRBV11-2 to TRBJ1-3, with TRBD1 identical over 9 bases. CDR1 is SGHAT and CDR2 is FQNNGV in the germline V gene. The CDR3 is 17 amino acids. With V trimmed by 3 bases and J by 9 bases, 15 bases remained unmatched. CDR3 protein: CASSFNRDRARVGTIYF. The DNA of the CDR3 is TGTGCCAGCAGCTTCAACCGGGACAGGGCCCGAGTGGGCACCATATATTTT.

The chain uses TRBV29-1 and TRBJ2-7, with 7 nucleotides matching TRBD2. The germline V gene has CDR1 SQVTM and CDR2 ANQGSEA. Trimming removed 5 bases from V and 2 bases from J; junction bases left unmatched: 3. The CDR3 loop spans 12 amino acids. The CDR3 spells CSVIAGAYEQYF. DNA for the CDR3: TGCAGCGTTATAGCGGGCGCCTACGAGCAGTACTTC.

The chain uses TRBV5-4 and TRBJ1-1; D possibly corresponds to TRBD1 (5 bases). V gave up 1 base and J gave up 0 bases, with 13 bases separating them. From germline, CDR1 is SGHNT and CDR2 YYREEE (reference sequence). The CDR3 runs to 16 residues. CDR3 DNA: TGTGCCAGCAGCTTGCGTCTTGGGGGTATGAACACTGAAGCTTTCTTT. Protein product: CASSLRLGGMNTEAFF.